The source of this TCR beta chain is a study of T cell repertoires in cytomegalovirus infection (dated by TCRdb to between 2018 and 2020). At the level of the whole study: The peptide stimulations were aimed at well-studied HLA-B-restricted epitopes as well as recently identified HLA-C-restricted CMV epitopes, whose presentation resists viral immunomodulation. The HLA type of each donor mattered for the analysis, because public TCR beta signatures pointed to carriage of CMV infection along with the matching HLA type. General conclusions and limits of the study: In the ex vivo response, HLA-C-restricted CMV-specific TCR beta clonotypes were dominant, and in two of eight donors the single most frequent clonotype came from this HLA-C-restricted group. Cumulative frequency of public TCR beta family members discriminated carriers of CMV infection plus the relevant HLA type in this cohort and an independent approximately 350-donor cohort.

The CDR3 contains 15 residues, cysteine and phenylalanine counted. The CDR3 DNA has 45 bases and is translated from base 1. The germline V gene (reference sequence) supplies CDR1 LNHDA and CDR2 SQIVND. V is cut by 6 bases and J by 4 bases, and the space between the germline ends is 18 bases. The sample's treatment or condition, from its label and the paper: in vitro stimulation with specific CMV peptide epitopes to enrich CMV-specific T cells. Points on this clonotype: Its target antigen remains unknown. No base-level quality is on record; no much larger clone is a single base apart.

The instrument given in TCRdb is Illumina HiSeq 1500. TCRdb reran the public reads through fastp at Q25 and MiXCR, keeping productive beta chains. CDR3 protein sequences are deduplicated, and each keeps its most common genes and DNA. Recorded for this sample are around 360,000 distinct CDR3 sequences; approximately 30% of them occurred a single time. 13% of the sample comes from the top ten. The clonotype originates from a human donor in good health (CMV status not recorded). Some clones in this sample may be carry-over from other donors' samples. Here the sequenced sample was cultured PBMCs, taken from culture after CMV antigen stimulation. The chain couples TRBV19 to TRBJ1-2, with the D gene uncertain. CDR3 loop: CASSPGWESGYGYTF. The nucleotides read TGTGCCAGTAGCCCTGGGTGGGAGTCCGGCTATGGCTACACCTTC.